This T cell receptor beta chain was identified in a study of OX40 agonist ivuxolimab in advanced cancers. The study, taken as a whole, reports: Expanded peripheral T cells had an undetermined antigen specificity. In the 0.1-3.0 mg/kg groups, partial responders showed among the lowest expansion. In the 0.1 to 3.0 mg/kg range, CD4+ and CD8+ blood T cells had expanded clonally by week 6.

Exclusion applied to patients with autoimmune disease history or systemic immunosuppression. Clones were read by immunoSEQ multiplex PCR, and TCRdb kept only the in-frame ones, dropping some. The sample lists about 61,000 clones; 83% were seen once. CDR1 and CDR2 (germline): SGHTA, FQGNSA. This CDR3 comprises 15 residues. Trimming cost V 8 bases and J 3 bases, with 20 bases left between them. A remark on this clone: The antigen is undetermined.

This sequence joins TRBV7-2 and TRBJ2-7; D gene unclear. This material consisted of CD4+ or CD8+ T cells sorted from blood, taken in a trial of the OX40 agonist ivuxolimab. The receptor was isolated from an adult with an advanced solid tumor such as melanoma, head and neck, liver or kidney cancer. CDR3 sequence: CASLMTTNTNYEQYF. As DNA, the CDR3 is TGTGCCAGCCTGATGACCACGAATACCAACTACGAGCAGTACTTC.